Listed below are T cell receptor beta chains from one sample, sequenced in a study of shared clonotypes between healthy human individuals. Assay: immunoSEQ multiplex PCR; the TCRdb copy retains only in-frame clones and omits some. The profile shows over 2 million clones, roughly 92% of them singletons. The sample was naive CD4+ T cells from PBMCs. The receptors derive from a man aged 18 to 29 in good health. Some clones in this sample may be carry-over from other donors' samples. Both conserved end residues are part of each CDR3. Each record gives: J gene, clone size, CDR3 length, D gene, V gene, CDR3 protein, CDR3 DNA. The D gene is left open where the match is weak. Clone size, where shown, is once, few, many, or a class for clones that have expanded.

J gene: TRBJ2-6; clone size: -; CDR3 length: 17; D gene: -; V gene: TRBV5-1; CDR3 protein: CASSLAGWGAGANVLTF; CDR3 DNA: TGCGCCAGCAGCTTGGCCGGTTGGGGAGCTGGGGCCAACGTCCTGACTTTC
J gene: TRBJ1-2; clone size: -; CDR3 length: 15; D gene: -; V gene: TRBV6-1; CDR3 protein: CASSDSGPRSFGYTF; CDR3 DNA: TGTGCCAGCAGTGATTCCGGGCCCCGGTCGTTTGGCTACACCTTC
J gene: TRBJ1-3; clone size: once; CDR3 length: 15; D gene: -; V gene: TRBV5-1; CDR3 protein: CASSLSAGTGNTIYF; CDR3 DNA: TGCGCCAGCAGCTTGTCGGCGGGAACGGGAAACACCATATATTTT
J gene: TRBJ1-1; clone size: -; CDR3 length: 13; D gene: -; V gene: TRBV6-6; CDR3 protein: CASSYSVNTEAFF; CDR3 DNA: TGTGCCAGCAGTTACTCGGTAAACACTGAAGCTTTCTTT
J gene: TRBJ1-4; clone size: -; CDR3 length: 14; D gene: TRBD1; V gene: TRBV11-2; CDR3 protein: CASSPWDRVEKLFF; CDR3 DNA: TGTGCCAGCAGCCCGTGGGACAGAGTTGAAAAACTGTTTTTT
J gene: TRBJ2-3; clone size: -; CDR3 length: 12; D gene: -; V gene: TRBV6-1; CDR3 protein: CASKAQGNTQYF; CDR3 DNA: TGTGCCAGCAAAGCCCAGGGGAATACGCAGTATTTT
J gene: TRBJ1-4; clone size: -; CDR3 length: 13; D gene: -; V gene: TRBV2; CDR3 protein: CASVRGENEKLFF; CDR3 DNA: TGTGCCAGCGTGAGGGGTGAGAATGAAAAACTGTTTTTT
J gene: TRBJ2-1; clone size: -; CDR3 length: 15; D gene: -; V gene: TRBV2; CDR3 protein: CAITRGSSRDNEQFF; CDR3 DNA: TGTGCCATCACTCGGGGTAGCTCGAGGGACAATGAGCAGTTCTTC
J gene: TRBJ2-7; clone size: -; CDR3 length: 13; D gene: TRBD1; V gene: TRBV14; CDR3 protein: CASSPTGGSEQYF; CDR3 DNA: TGTGCCAGCAGTCCTACAGGGGGAAGCGAGCAGTACTTC
J gene: TRBJ1-2; clone size: -; CDR3 length: 15; D gene: TRBD1; V gene: TRBV28; CDR3 protein: CASISTGGHSTGYTF; CDR3 DNA: TGTGCCAGCATATCGACAGGGGGCCATTCTACGGGCTACACCTTC
J gene: TRBJ2-7; clone size: -; CDR3 length: 18; D gene: -; V gene: TRBV11-2; CDR3 protein: CASSLISDGGPASNEQYF; CDR3 DNA: TGTGCCAGCAGCTTAATAAGCGATGGGGGCCCGGCCTCTAACGAGCAGTACTTC
J gene: TRBJ2-1; clone size: -; CDR3 length: 15; D gene: TRBD1; V gene: TRBV6-6; CDR3 protein: CASSYSAQGAGEQFF; CDR3 DNA: TGTGCCAGCAGTTACTCGGCCCAGGGGGCTGGTGAGCAGTTCTTC
J gene: TRBJ2-2; clone size: -; CDR3 length: 15; D gene: -; V gene: TRBV7-3; CDR3 protein: CASSPGPKNTGELFF; CDR3 DNA: TGTGCCAGCAGCCCGGGACCTAAGAACACCGGGGAGCTGTTTTTT